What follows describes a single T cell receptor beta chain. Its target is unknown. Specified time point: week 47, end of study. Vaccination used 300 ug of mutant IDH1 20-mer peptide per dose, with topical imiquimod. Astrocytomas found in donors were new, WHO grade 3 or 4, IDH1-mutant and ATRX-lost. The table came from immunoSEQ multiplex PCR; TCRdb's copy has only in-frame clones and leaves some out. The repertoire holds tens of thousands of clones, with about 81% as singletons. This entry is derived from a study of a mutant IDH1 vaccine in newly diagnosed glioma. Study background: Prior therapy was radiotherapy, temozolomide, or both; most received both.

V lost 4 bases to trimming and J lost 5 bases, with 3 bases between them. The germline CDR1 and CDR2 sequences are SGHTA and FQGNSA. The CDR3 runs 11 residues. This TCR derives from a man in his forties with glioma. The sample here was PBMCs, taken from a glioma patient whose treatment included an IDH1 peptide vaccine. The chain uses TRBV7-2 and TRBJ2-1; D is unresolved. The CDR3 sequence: CASSSHNEQFF. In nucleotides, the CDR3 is TGTGCCAGCAGCTCTCACAATGAGCAGTTCTTC.